Listed here are 26 T cell receptor beta chains from one sample, sequenced in a study of beta chain features in type 1 diabetes. Reverse transcribing all isolated RNA meant expressed TCRB transcripts were sequenced. Method: immunoSEQ multiplex PCR; TCRdb's copy keeps in-frame clones and lacks some. The sample lists 250,000 to 300,000 clones, 8% occurring once. The specimen sequenced was central memory CD4+ T cells from blood. All receptors derive from a woman aged 18-29 years in good health.

The chain links TRBV7-9 to TRBJ1-6; D unclear. V shed 3 bases and J shed 9 bases, with 12 bases lying between them. Germline V gives CDR1 SEHNR, CDR2 FQNEAQ (reference sequence). This CDR3 contains 14 residues. CDR3 sequence: CASSFTVQGSPLHF. The CDR3 nucleotides are TGTGCCAGCAGCTTTACAGTTCAAGGTTCACCCCTCCACTTT.

The V gene is TRBV9, the J gene TRBJ2-3; D gene ambiguous. This CDR3 region has 15 residues. Germline lookup yields CDR1 SGDLS and CDR2 YYNGEE. Trimming pared 0 bases from V and 2 bases from J, leaving 10 bases between. CDR3 bases: TGTGCCAGCAGCGTAGAGGGTGGTCACACAGATACGCAGTATTTT. Amino acid sequence: CASSVEGGHTDTQYF.

This clone has a handful of counts. This sequence joins TRBV5-6 and TRBJ2-3, with a weak D call TRBD2 (6 bases). Germline V gene data show CDR1 as SGHDT and CDR2 as YYEEEE. This CDR3 spans 12 amino acids. The V end was cut by 3 bases, the J end by 4 bases, with 6 bases between. The CDR3 bases are TGTGCCAGCAGCTCGGGGGCAGATACGCAGTATTTT. As protein: CASSSGADTQYF.

This clone has only a few counts. Germline is not matched at one junction end, which may reflect a read error. The rearrangement joins TRBV5-1 to TRBJ2-3; no clear D gene. The CDR3 totals 14 residues. Germline V gene data show CDR1 as SGHRS and CDR2 as YFSETQ. The CDR3 is CASSLDPGVDAQYF. CDR3 sequence (DNA): TGCGCCAGCAGCTTGGACCCGGGCGTAGATGCGCAGTATTTT.

This clone appeared a few times. V is TRBV29-1 and J is TRBJ2-7; TRBD1 aligns across 8 bases. Trimming at V came to 7 bases and at J to 3 bases, leaving 11 bases not matched to a gene. The CDR3 spans 14 residues. Germline loops: CDR1 SQVTM, CDR2 ANQGSEA. CDR3 nucleotide sequence: TGCAGCGCAGGCCAGGGGGCGCTGTACTACGAGCAGTACTTC. It is translated as CSAGQGALYYEQYF.

The chain combines TRBV7-2 with TRBJ2-7, with D possibly being TRBD1 (6 bases). Trimming took off 4 bases at V and 2 bases at J, with 9 bases between the two ends. The germline gives CDR1 SGHTA, CDR2 FQGNSA. The CDR3 is 13 residues long. In DNA form, the CDR3 reads TGTGCCAGCAGCTGGGACACTCCCTACGAGCAGTACGTC. Translated: CASSWDTPYEQYV.

The chain employs TRBV11-2 and TRBJ1-2, with D possibly TRBD1 on 5 matching bases. The CDR3 is 14 residues long. From germline, CDR1 is SGHAT and CDR2 FQNNGV. Trimming stripped 5 bases from V and 2 bases from J, with 12 bases between. Here the CDR3 reads CASSVTDSNYGYTF. The CDR3 bases are TGTGCCAGCAGCGTAACCGACAGCAACTATGGCTACACCTTC.

The chain combines TRBV11-2 with TRBJ2-6; no definite D call. Looked up from germline, CDR1 is SGHAT and CDR2 is FQNNGV. This CDR3 is built from 15 residues. V dropped 4 bases and J dropped 1 base, with 8 bases sitting between them. This CDR3 reads CASSSPRSGANVLTF. In DNA form, the CDR3 reads TGTGCCAGCAGCTCCCCCCGGTCTGGGGCCAACGTCCTGACTTTC.

The DNA of the CDR3 is TGTGCCAGCAGCCGGAGCCAGGTGCGGGGTTCGGAACTGTTTTTT. Translation gives CASSRSQVRGSELFF. The chain carries TRBV7-2 and TRBJ1-4; D is ambiguous. The CDR3 is made up of 15 amino acids. Germline loops: CDR1 SGHTA, CDR2 FQGNSA. V lost 5 bases and J lost 12, with 22 bases in between.

The chain carries TRBV11-2 and TRBJ1-3; D unclear. Trimming left V 4 bases short and J 8 bases short, with 9 bases between. The V gene's germline CDR1 is SGHAT and CDR2 FQNNGV. The CDR3 consists of 12 residues. CDR3 loop: CASSYRRDTIYF. Written as DNA, the CDR3 is TGTGCCAGCAGCTATCGGAGGGACACCATATATTTT.

This clone was counted between two and nine times. V usage is TRBV7-9 and J usage is TRBJ2-2; D is undetermined. The germline CDR1 and CDR2 sequences are SEHNR and FQNEAQ (reference sequence). V lost 5 bases to trimming and J lost 6 bases, with 19 bases between them. This CDR3 is built from 16 residues. The CDR3 loop is CASSPVAFSNPGELFF. The CDR3 region has the DNA TGTGCCAGCAGCCCAGTCGCTTTTTCAAACCCCGGGGAGCTGTTTTTT.

In this sample, this clone turned up a few times. The rearrangement links TRBV6-6 to TRBJ2-3; D gene unclear. The CDR3 sequence is 11 residues long. Trimming removed 5 bases from V and 4 bases from J, with 4 bases in between. Germline V gene sequence: CDR1 MNHNY, CDR2 SVGAGI (reference sequence). The CDR3: CASSVADTQYF. The CDR3 DNA is TGTGCCAGCAGTGTAGCAGATACGCAGTATTTT.

In its sample, this clone was seen many times. The chain uses TRBV5-4 and TRBJ2-1; 13 bases align to TRBD2. The trim removed 3 bases at V and 1 base at J, leaving 7 bases unmatched. The germline CDR1 and CDR2 sequences are SGHNT and YYREEE (reference sequence). This CDR3 contains 18 residues. The CDR3 DNA is TGTGCCAGCAGCTCTCGGACTAGCGGGAGTACATCCTACAATGAGCAGTTCTTC. This codes for CASSSRTSGSTSYNEQFF.

This clone was seen a handful of times. J is TRBJ2-5 and V is TRBV6-5, with 9 bases fitting TRBD1. Germline values: CDR1 MNHEY, CDR2 SVGAGI. Trimming removed 7 bases from V and 5 bases from J; junction bases left unmatched: 11. This CDR3 region has 15 residues. The CDR3 loop reads CASTGTGKKSETQYF. DNA for the CDR3: TGTGCCAGCACTGGGACAGGGAAAAAATCGGAGACCCAGTACTTC.

This clone was observed a handful of times. The chain combines TRBV2 with TRBJ1-4, with 10 positions matching TRBD1. The CDR3 loop spans 16 amino acids. The V gene's germline CDR1 is SNHLY and CDR2 FYNNEI. After removal of 5 bases from V and 7 bases from J, the junction contained 10 bases not matched to a gene. The DNA for the CDR3 is TGTGCCAGCAGTCGACAGGGGGCGGCTTATTCTGAAAAACTGTTTTTT. It translates to CASSRQGAAYSEKLFF.

This clone was recorded a few times. The gene calls are TRBV5-1 and TRBJ2-3, with 11 bases fitting TRBD2. V gave up 0 bases and J gave up 3 bases; unmatched junction bases: 6. CDR1 and CDR2 from the germline V gene are SGHRS and YFSETQ. The CDR3 length is 17 residues. The CDR3 sequence is CASSLEFRTSGTDTQYF. The CDR3, as DNA: TGCGCCAGCAGCTTGGAGTTCAGGACTAGCGGGACAGATACGCAGTATTTT.

This clone has more than one count but fewer than ten. J is TRBJ2-4 and V is TRBV30; 7 nucleotides agree with TRBD2. This CDR3 has 13 residues. Trimming at V came to 3 bases and at J to 6 bases, leaving 5 bases not matched to a gene. The germline gives CDR1 GTSNPN, CDR2 SVGIG (reference sequence). CDR3 in amino acids: CAWSGGFGNIQYF. CDR3 coding DNA: TGTGCCTGGAGCGGGGGGTTCGGAAACATTCAGTACTTC.

This clone appeared many times. V gene TRBV5-5 combines with J gene TRBJ1-1; D is ambiguous. Germline V gene data show CDR1 as SGHKS and CDR2 as YYEKEE (reference sequence). The CDR3 loop spans 14 amino acids. Trimming shortened V by 0 bases and J by 4 bases, and 10 bases separated the two germline ends. The CDR3: CASSLVGRSTEAFF. As DNA, the CDR3 is TGTGCCAGCAGCTTGGTGGGCAGGAGCACTGAAGCTTTCTTT.

This rearrangement joins TRBV6-5 to TRBJ1-1; a possible D gene is TRBD1 (5 bases). Germline V CDR1 and CDR2: MNHEY, SVGAGI. CDR3 length: 13 residues. V lost 6 bases and J 4 bases, leaving 12 bases between the germline ends. CDR3 coding DNA: TGTGCCAGCAGGGTCCAGGGTGGCACTGAAGCTTTCTTT. Amino acid sequence: CASRVQGGTEAFF.

In its sample, this clone was seen a few times. The V and J genes are TRBV5-6 and TRBJ2-7, with D hard to call. CDR3 length equals 11 residues. Deletions cut 1 base from V and 3 bases from J, with 2 bases between. Germline V gene lookup returns CDR1 SGHDT and CDR2 YYEEEE. The CDR3 here is CASSLHYEQYF. CDR3 nucleotides: TGTGCCAGCAGCTTGCACTACGAGCAGTACTTC.

In this sample, this clone turned up a few times. The sample holds other DNA sequences that translate to the same CDR3. This chain connects TRBV7-6 to TRBJ1-5; D remains unclear. V lost 1 base and J lost 3, with 4 bases in between. CDR1 and CDR2 (germline): SGHVS, FNYEAQ. This CDR3 has 13 residues. CDR3 sequence reads: CASSLGNNQPQHF. In nucleotides, the CDR3 is TGTGCCAGCAGCTTAGGTAACAATCAGCCCCAGCATTTT.

The V gene is TRBV6-5, the J gene TRBJ1-4; the D gene is possibly TRBD1 (5 bases). The ends were cut back, 10 bases at V and 5 bases at J, with 11 bases in the middle. This CDR3 has 12 amino acids. CDR1 is MNHEY, CDR2 SVGAGI, per germline. CDR3 protein: CATRGLNEKLFF. The CDR3 DNA sequence: TGTGCCACAAGGGGCTTAAATGAAAAACTGTTTTTT.

The DNA for the CDR3 is TGTGCTTCCGCTCCTGGAAGGACTAGCGGCAATGAGCAGTTCTTC. It encodes CASAPGRTSGNEQFF. The chain carries TRBV7-7 and TRBJ2-1, with 10 bases aligning to TRBD2. CDR1 and CDR2 from the germline V gene are SSHAT and FNYEAQ (reference sequence). The CDR3 totals 15 residues.

The chain has TRBV30 and TRBJ1-5; D is unclear. The CDR3 extends over 14 amino acids. V dropped 4 bases and J dropped 2 bases, with 12 bases sitting between them. Per the germline V gene, CDR1 is GTSNPN and CDR2 is SVGIG (reference sequence). The CDR3: CAWKGQRGNQPQHF. CDR3 DNA sequence: TGTGCCTGGAAAGGGCAAAGGGGCAATCAGCCCCAGCATTTT.

This clone was recorded many times. The chain has TRBV28 and TRBJ2-1; 7 bases align to TRBD2. Trimming took 4 bases from V and 2 from J; bases not matched to a gene: 5. The CDR3 has 15 residues. The germline V gene has CDR1 MDHEN and CDR2 SYDVKM. CDR3 residues: CASSSGAGAYNEQFF. The CDR3, as DNA: TGTGCCAGCAGTTCCGGGGCGGGGGCCTACAATGAGCAGTTCTTC.

In this sample, this clone turned up a few times. The chain joins TRBV27 to TRBJ2-5, with 7 positions matching TRBD1. The ends lost 6 bases at V and 5 bases at J; junction bases unmatched: 12. This CDR3 region has 15 residues. Germline lookup yields CDR1 MNHEY and CDR2 SMNVEV (reference sequence). The CDR3 loop is CASRETEGAWETQYF. CDR3 bases: TGTGCCAGCAGAGAGACCGAGGGGGCCTGGGAGACCCAGTACTTC.